Reported below is one TCR beta chain. This entry belongs to a study of blood T cell repertoires in COVID-19. This table comes from immunoSEQ multiplex PCR, and its TCRdb copy is limited to in-frame clones, with some not included. The table lists about 100,000 clones, roughly nine tenths of them singletons, with 17% in the top ten. Material: peripheral blood. The TCR sequence derives from a man in his fifties or sixties with acute or convalescent COVID-19.

The CDR3 reads CATSLWENEQFF. In nucleotides, the CDR3 is TGTGCCACCAGCCTCTGGGAGAATGAGCAGTTCTTC. This chain joins TRBV15 and TRBJ2-1; a weak D match, TRBD2 (5 bases). Trimming left V 5 bases short and J 7 bases short, with 9 bases between. The CDR3 extends over 12 amino acids. CDR1 and CDR2 from the germline V gene are LNHNV and YYDKDF (reference sequence).